Shown below are 27 T cell receptor beta chains from a single sample sequenced in a study of neurological immune-mediated disorders. One entry per CDR3 protein results from TCRdb running MiXCR on the 5' RACE reads. Of tens of thousands of distinct CDR3 sequences in the sample, 4.5% were seen once. The sequenced material came from PBMCs. The receptors were sampled from a woman in her sixties with multiple sclerosis.

The rearrangement joins TRBV7-2 to TRBJ2-3, with 11 positions matching TRBD2. There are 16 residues in the CDR3. Trimming took 4 bases from V and 0 from J; bases not matched to a gene: 3. Germline assignment: CDR1 SGHTA and CDR2 FQGNSA. The CDR3 region has the DNA TGTGCCAGCAGCTCGAGGACTAGCGGGAGCACAGATACGCAGTATTTT. This gives the protein CASSSRTSGSTDTQYF.

This clonotype was seen at least ten times. The chain couples TRBV5-1 to TRBJ1-4, with D possibly being TRBD1 (5 bases). Germline values: CDR1 SGHRS, CDR2 YFSETQ. The CDR3 spans 14 residues. The ends were cut back, 4 bases at V and 6 bases at J, with 13 bases in the middle. CDR3 nucleotides: TGCGCCAGCAGCCTGGGGCCTCAAGATGAAAAACTGTTTTTT. This translates into CASSLGPQDEKLFF.

This clonotype showed up many times. The chain recombines TRBV20-1 with TRBJ1-2; D might be TRBD1 (5 bases). CDR1 is DFQATT and CDR2 is SNEGSKA in the germline V gene (reference sequence). The CDR3 length is 12 residues. V gave up 5 bases and J gave up 7 bases, with 14 bases separating them. CDR3 sequence: CSAGTAPGGYTF. CDR3 DNA sequence: TGCAGTGCTGGGACGGCTCCTGGTGGCTACACCTTC.

This clonotype came up many times. V usage is TRBV6-2 or TRBV6-3 and J usage is TRBJ1-2, with D perhaps matching TRBD1 (6 bases). The germline V gene has CDR1 MNHEY and CDR2 SVGEGT. The length of the CDR3 is 18 residues. The V end was cut by 4 bases, the J end by 4 bases, with 25 bases between. As DNA, the CDR3 is TGTGCCAGCAGTTCATTGAGACAGGCGGCCGGGTTCAGCTATGGCTACACCTTC. This sequence encodes CASSSLRQAAGFSYGYTF.

In this sample, this clonotype turned up a few times. The chain couples TRBV20-1 to TRBJ2-3; D uncertain. The V end was cut by 2 bases, the J end by 6 bases, with 9 bases between. Germline values: CDR1 DFQATT, CDR2 SNEGSKA (reference sequence). The CDR3 extends over 12 amino acids. The chain's CDR3 is CSARPGPDTQYF. CDR3 DNA sequence: TGCAGTGCTAGACCCGGACCCGATACGCAGTATTTT.

This clonotype was detected ten times or more. The chain recombines TRBV5-1 with TRBJ2-7; 7 bases line up with TRBD1. Losses at the gene ends were 4 bases for V and 3 bases for J; bases not matched to a gene: 7. The length of the CDR3 is 14 residues. CDR1 SGHRS and CDR2 YFSETQ come from the germline V gene. The CDR3, as DNA: TGCGCCAGCAGCATCGGGACAGAAGACTACGAGCAGTACTTC. Protein sequence: CASSIGTEDYEQYF.

The chain is built from TRBV7-2 and TRBJ2-1, with 9 nucleotides matching TRBD2. The V gene end was trimmed by 3 bases and the J gene end by 2 bases; junction bases not matched to a gene: 2. The germline V gene encodes CDR1 SGHTA and CDR2 FQGNSA. This CDR3 is 15 amino acids long. The CDR3 sequence: CASSLASGTYNEQFF. As DNA, the CDR3 is TGTGCCAGCAGCTTGGCTAGCGGGACCTACAATGAGCAGTTCTTC.

Ten or more counts support this clonotype. J is TRBJ2-3 and V is TRBV7-2; perhaps TRBD2 as D (5 bases). Germline V CDR1 and CDR2: SGHTA, FQGNSA. V lost 1 base, J lost 5 bases, and 13 bases lay in between. CDR3 length: 15 amino acids. CDR3 amino acids: CASSLGLLAIDTQYF. CDR3 sequence (DNA): TGTGCCAGCAGCTTAGGGTTGCTAGCAATAGATACGCAGTATTTT. Filled out from reference TRBV7-2 and TRBJ2-3, the complete variable domain reads GAGVSQSPSNKVTEKGKDVELRCDPISGHTALYWYRQSLGQGLEFLIYFQGNSAPDKSGLPSDRFSAERTGGSVSTLTIQRTQQEDSAVYLCASSLGLLAIDTQYFGPGTRLTVL.

This clonotype was seen many times. V is TRBV20-1 and J is TRBJ2-7, with D perhaps matching TRBD1 (6 bases). This CDR3 comprises 14 residues. V dropped 2 bases and J dropped 0 bases, with 11 bases sitting between them. Per germline, CDR1 DFQATT and CDR2 SNEGSKA (reference sequence). CDR3 residues: CSARKGDASYEQYV. The CDR3, as DNA: TGCAGTGCTAGAAAGGGGGATGCCTCCTACGAGCAGTACGTC.

This clonotype was detected many times. J is TRBJ1-6 and V is TRBV7-9; D unclear. CDR3 length: 14 amino acids. Germline V CDR1 and CDR2: SEHNR, FQNEAQ (reference sequence). The V end lost 3 bases, the J end lost 7 bases, and 10 bases lay between the germline ends. CDR3 nucleotide sequence: TGTGCCAGCAGCTTCTTGGTAGGGAATTCACCCCTCCACTTT. It specifies CASSFLVGNSPLHF.

This clonotype has more than one count but fewer than ten. The chain links TRBV5-1 to TRBJ1-2; TRBD1 might be the D (5 bases). The CDR3 runs 14 residues. V was trimmed by 3 bases and J by 4 bases, leaving 13 bases between them. CDR1 SGHRS and CDR2 YFSETQ come from the germline V gene. CDR3 DNA: TGCGCCAGCAGCTGGGGACGTGGGGCCTATGGCTACACCTTC. It codes for CASSWGRGAYGYTF. The variable domain in full, with the rest retrieved from reference TRBV5-1 and TRBJ1-2, is KAGVTQTPRYLIKTRGQQVTLSCSPISGHRSVSWYQQTPGQGLQFLFEYFSETQRNKGNFPGRFSGRQFSNSRSEMNVSTLELGDSALYLCASSWGRGAYGYTFGSGTRLTVV.

At least ten counts were recorded for this clonotype. This chain joins TRBV29-1 and TRBJ2-3, with TRBD2 as a possible D gene (5 bases). Trimming removed 7 bases from V and 3 bases from J, with 5 bases in between. The CDR3 extends over 10 amino acids. The V gene's germline CDR1 is SQVTM and CDR2 ANQGSEA. CDR3 in DNA: TGCAGCGGAGGGACAGATACGCAGTATTTT. It is translated as CSGGTDTQYF.

This clonotype was found a few times. This chain uses TRBV20-1 with TRBJ2-1; 10 nucleotides match TRBD2. The CDR3 has 17 amino acids. The germline V gene encodes CDR1 DFQATT and CDR2 SNEGSKA (reference sequence). V lost 1 base and J lost 2; bases outside the gene matches: 8. In nucleotides, the CDR3 is TGCAGTGCTAGAGGTTCCTTAGCGGGAGGACCCTACAATGAGCAGTTCTTC. It translates to CSARGSLAGGPYNEQFF.

In this sample, this clonotype turned up many times. V and J are TRBV7-3 and TRBJ2-1; 7 bases line up with TRBD2. The CDR3 consists of 14 residues. The germline CDR1 and CDR2 sequences are SGHTA and FQGTGA. The J segment lost 5 bases and the V segment lost 5 bases, leaving 6 bases of the junction unmatched. CDR3 sequence: CASSQNGGNNEQFF. The CDR3 DNA follows: TGTGCCAGCAGCCAAAACGGGGGGAACAATGAGCAGTTCTTC.

This clonotype came up many times. The chain employs TRBV10-2 and TRBJ2-3, with D uncertain. CDR3 length equals 14 residues. Trimming shortened V by 3 bases and J by 2 bases, and 9 bases separated the two germline ends. The germline gives CDR1 WSHSY, CDR2 SAAADI. CDR3 in amino acids: CASSDDTYTDTQYF. The CDR3 DNA reads as TGCGCCAGCAGTGACGACACCTACACAGATACGCAGTATTTT.

The J gene is TRBJ1-1, the V gene TRBV19; 9 nucleotides align to TRBD1. This CDR3 has 13 amino acids. Per germline, CDR1 LNHDA and CDR2 SQIVND (reference sequence). Losses at the gene ends were 6 bases for V and 6 bases for J; bases not matched to a gene: 5. The CDR3 coding sequence is TGTGCCAGTAGGGGACAGGGTGATGCTGAAGCTTTCTTT. This sequence encodes CASRGQGDAEAFF. Combining the CDR3 with reference TRBV19 and TRBJ1-1 gives the whole variable domain DGGITQSPKYLFRKEGQNVTLSCEQNLNHDAMYWYRQDPGQGLRLIYYSQIVNDFQKGDIAEGYSVSREKKESFPLTVTSAQKNPTAFYLCASRGQGDAEAFFGQGTRLTVV.

As for this clonotype: A read error may produce the germline difference seen at one junction end. The chain carries TRBV7-2 and TRBJ2-7; the match to TRBD2 covers 11 bases. This CDR3 has 15 amino acids. Germline assignment: CDR1 SGHTA and CDR2 FQGNSA. The CDR3, as DNA: TGTGCCAGCAGCCTAGCGGGGGGACTCTCCTACGAGCAGTACTTC. Translation gives CASSLAGGLSYEQYF.

This chain connects TRBV5-1 to TRBJ2-3; TRBD2 agrees at 11 bases. This CDR3 region has 17 residues. The germline gives CDR1 SGHRS, CDR2 YFSETQ. V was clipped by 3 bases and J by 9 bases; unmatched bases: 15. The CDR3 region is CASSWPLAGGPVRTQYF. The CDR3 nucleotides are TGCGCCAGCAGCTGGCCGTTAGCGGGAGGGCCGGTGAGAACGCAGTATTTT.

The chain combines TRBV3-1 with TRBJ2-5; a possible D gene is TRBD2 (6 bases). Per germline, CDR1 LGHDT and CDR2 YNNKEL (reference sequence). The CDR3 has 15 amino acids. The V and J ends lost 0 bases and 2 bases respectively, with 10 bases between them. The CDR3 loop reads CASSQDVRGQETQYF. The CDR3 DNA is TGTGCCAGCAGCCAAGATGTCCGGGGGCAAGAGACCCAGTACTTC.

This clonotype showed up just a few times. CDR3 in amino acids: CASSLGTSSFNEQFF. For the CDR3, the DNA is TGTGCCAGCAGTCTCGGGACTAGCAGTTTTAATGAGCAGTTCTTC. V gene TRBV27 combines with J gene TRBJ2-1; 9 bases fit TRBD2. Germline CDR1 is MNHEY and CDR2 is SMNVEV (reference sequence). The ends lost 5 bases at V and 7 bases at J; junction bases unmatched: 9. The CDR3 totals 15 residues.

This clonotype was counted many times. The J gene is TRBJ2-3, the V gene TRBV7-2, with 7 nucleotides matching TRBD2. Germline values: CDR1 SGHTA, CDR2 FQGNSA. Trimming removed 5 bases from V and 1 base from J; junction bases left unmatched: 3. CDR3 length equals 14 residues. This CDR3 is CASSPLAGTDTQYF. The DNA for the CDR3 is TGTGCCAGCAGCCCCCTAGCGGGCACAGATACGCAGTATTTT.

This clonotype has ten or more counts. This sequence joins TRBV29-1 and TRBJ2-7; D possibly corresponds to TRBD1 (6 bases). CDR3 size: 14 residues. V was clipped by 1 base and J by 2 bases, with 12 bases between them. The germline V gene encodes CDR1 SQVTM and CDR2 ANQGSEA. CDR3 in amino acids: CSVEVGGQTYEQYF. The CDR3 DNA reads TGCAGCGTTGAAGTAGGAGGACAGACCTACGAGCAGTACTTC.

This clonotype was detected ten times or more. The rearrangement joins TRBV4-3 to TRBJ2-3; D is unclear. With 0 bases removed from V and 0 bases from J, the gap between germline ends came to 7 bases. Germline CDR1 LGHNA, CDR2 YSLEER. The CDR3 is 15 residues long. CDR3 in amino acids: CASSQDFYSTDTQYF. CDR3 in DNA: TGCGCCAGCAGCCAAGATTTCTATAGCACAGATACGCAGTATTTT.

This clonotype showed up just a few times. The gene calls are TRBV6-5 and TRBJ1-4; 9 positions agree with TRBD1. Germline-derived CDR1 and CDR2 are MNHEY and SVGAGI. V was pared by 6 bases and J by 4 bases, with 3 bases of the junction left unmatched. This CDR3 contains 14 residues. CDR3 coding DNA: TGTGCCAGCAGCCCGGACAGGGGTAATGAAAAACTGTTTTTT. Protein sequence: CASSPDRGNEKLFF.

The chain is built from TRBV5-1 and TRBJ2-3, with D maybe TRBD1 (7 bases). Germline assignment: CDR1 SGHRS and CDR2 YFSETQ. V lost 4 bases and J lost 1, with 16 bases in between. This CDR3 spans 16 amino acids. The CDR3 coding sequence is TGCGCCAGCAGCACCCGACAGGGAGGAGGCACAGATACGCAGTATTTT. It is translated as CASSTRQGGGTDTQYF.

This clonotype was counted ten times or more. This chain joins TRBV5-1 and TRBJ2-1; D not resolved. CDR3 size: 13 residues. Germline V gives CDR1 SGHRS, CDR2 YFSETQ. The ends were cut back, 3 bases at V and 4 bases at J, with 8 bases in the middle. CDR3 amino acids: CASSSDIYNEQFF. CDR3 coding DNA: TGCGCCAGCAGCTCTGACATTTACAATGAGCAGTTCTTC.

This clonotype was seen ten or more times. Here the CDR3 reads CAISDGLASETQYF. The CDR3 nucleotides are TGTGCCATCAGTGATGGGCTAGCGTCAGAGACCCAGTACTTC. This chain joins TRBV10-3 and TRBJ2-5; tentatively, D is TRBD2 (6 bases). CDR1 is ENHRY and CDR2 is SYGVKD in the germline V gene. This CDR3 contains 14 residues. V gave up 3 bases and J gave up 4 bases, with 12 bases separating them.